This T cell receptor (beta chain) was sequenced in a study of T-cell memory formation after mild COVID-19. TCR alpha and TCR beta cDNA libraries carrying sample barcodes and UMIs were produced by 5'RACE using constant-segment primers. Each CDR3 protein gets one entry after TCRdb re-called the 5' RACE reads with MiXCR. The sample holds 470,000 or so distinct CDR3 sequences, 15% to 20% seen once. Study observations and caveats: SARS-CoV-2 specificity of second-wave clones peaking day 37 was unconfirmed.

This clonotype showed up many times. Its cognate antigen is unknown. Sequencing was done on a sample of PBMCs or a T cell subset sorted from them (not recorded which). The TCR was taken from a man between 18 and 35 years old who had mild COVID-19 (a few samples of this study predate the infection). Cell type and time point are not known.

The CDR3 region has the DNA TGTGCCAGCAGTCACCACTTGAACACTGAAGCTTTCTTT. This translates into CASSHHLNTEAFF. V usage is TRBV6-5 and J usage is TRBJ1-1; D call uncertain. Germline loops: CDR1 MNHEY, CDR2 SVGAGI. This CDR3 contains 13 residues. V lost 5 bases to trimming and J lost 0 bases, with 7 bases between them.